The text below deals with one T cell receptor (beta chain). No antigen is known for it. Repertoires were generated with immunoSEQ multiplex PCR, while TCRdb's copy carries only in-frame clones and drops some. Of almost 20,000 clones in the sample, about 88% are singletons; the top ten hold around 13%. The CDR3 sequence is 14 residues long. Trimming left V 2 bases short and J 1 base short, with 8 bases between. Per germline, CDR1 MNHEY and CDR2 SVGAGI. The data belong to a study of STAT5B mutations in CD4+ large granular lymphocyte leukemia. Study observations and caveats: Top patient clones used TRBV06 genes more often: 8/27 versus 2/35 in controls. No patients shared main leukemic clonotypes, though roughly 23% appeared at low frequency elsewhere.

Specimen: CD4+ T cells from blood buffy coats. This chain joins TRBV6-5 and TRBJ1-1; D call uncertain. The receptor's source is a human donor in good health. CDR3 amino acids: CASSYVRANTEAFF. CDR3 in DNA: TGTGCCAGCAGTTACGTTAGGGCGAACACTGAAGCTTTCTTT.